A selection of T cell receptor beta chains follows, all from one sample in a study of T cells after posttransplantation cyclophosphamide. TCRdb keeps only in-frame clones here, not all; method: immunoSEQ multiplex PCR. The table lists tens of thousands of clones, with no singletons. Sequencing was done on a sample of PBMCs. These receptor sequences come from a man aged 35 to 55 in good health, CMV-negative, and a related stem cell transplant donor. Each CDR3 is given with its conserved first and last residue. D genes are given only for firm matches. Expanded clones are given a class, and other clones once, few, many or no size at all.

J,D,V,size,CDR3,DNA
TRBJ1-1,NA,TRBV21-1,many,CASSRDMDRAQYVAFF,TGTGCCAGCAGCAGAGATATGGACAGGGCACAATACGTAGCTTTCTTT
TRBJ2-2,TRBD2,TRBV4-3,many,CASSQDGSGRRGELFF,TGCGCCAGCAGCCAAGACGGGAGCGGGAGACGCGGGGAGCTGTTTTTT
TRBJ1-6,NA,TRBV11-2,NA,CASSLEGLYSPLHF,TGTGCCAGCAGCTTAGAGGGGCTGTATTCACCCCTCCACTTT
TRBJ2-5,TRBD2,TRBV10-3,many,CAISGTSGVETQYF,TGTGCCATCAGTGGGACTAGCGGGGTAGAGACCCAGTACTTC
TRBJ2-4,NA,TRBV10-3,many,CAISESEGNIQYF,TGTGCCATCAGTGAGTCTGAGGGAAACATTCAGTACTTC
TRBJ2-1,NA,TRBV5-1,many,CASSLAVVGGNEQFF,TGCGCCAGCAGCTTGGCGGTGGTAGGGGGCAATGAGCAGTTCTTC
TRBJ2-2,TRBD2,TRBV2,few,CASYLAGNTGELFF,TGTGCCAGTTACCTAGCGGGGAACACCGGGGAGCTGTTTTTT
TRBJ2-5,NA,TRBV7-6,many,CASSVQETQYF,TGTGCCAGCAGCGTACAAGAGACCCAGTACTTC
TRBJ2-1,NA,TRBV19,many,CASSYGLAGNEQFF,TGTGCCAGTAGTTATGGCCTAGCAGGAAATGAGCAGTTCTTC
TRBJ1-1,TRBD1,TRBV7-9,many,CASSLGQGNTEAFF,TGTGCCAGCAGCTTAGGACAGGGAAACACTGAAGCTTTCTTT
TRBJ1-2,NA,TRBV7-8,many,CASSPGVTNGYTF,TGTGCCAGCAGCCCAGGGGTGACGAATGGCTACACCTTC
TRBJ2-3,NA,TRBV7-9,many,CASSHQRGLDTQYF,TGTGCCAGCAGCCATCAAAGGGGGTTAGATACGCAGTATTTT
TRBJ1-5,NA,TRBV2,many,CASSVGQARDQPQHF,TGTGCCAGCAGCGTGGGACAAGCCCGCGATCAGCCCCAGCATTTT
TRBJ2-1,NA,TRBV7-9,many,CASSLTSSPPIEQFF,TGTGCCAGCAGCTTAACGTCTAGCCCCCCGATTGAGCAGTTCTTC
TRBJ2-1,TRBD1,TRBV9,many,CASSVGGQGLALYNEQFF,TGTGCCAGCAGCGTAGGTGGACAGGGTTTGGCCTTATACAATGAGCAGTTCTTC
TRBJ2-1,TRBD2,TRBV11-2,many,CASSFQGLAGGKEQFF,TGTGCCAGCAGCTTCCAGGGGCTAGCGGGGGGCAAAGAGCAGTTCTTC
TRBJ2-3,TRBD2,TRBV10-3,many,CAIRRLAGDTDTQYF,TGTGCCATCAGGCGACTAGCGGGGGACACAGATACGCAGTATTTT
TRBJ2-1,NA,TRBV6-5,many,CASGIRESYNEQFF,TGTGCCAGCGGAATCAGGGAATCCTACAATGAGCAGTTCTTC
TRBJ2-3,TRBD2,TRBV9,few,CASSPPGGATQYF,TGTGCCAGCAGCCCCCCGGGGGGGGCTACGCAGTATTTT
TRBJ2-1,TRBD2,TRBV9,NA,CASSRRGDGNNEQFF,TGTGCCAGCAGCCGCCGGGGGGACGGCAACAATGAGCAGTTCTTC
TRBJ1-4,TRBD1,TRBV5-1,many,CASSQGGAGEKLFF,TGCGCCAGCAGCCAAGGGGGCGCGGGTGAAAAACTGTTTTTT
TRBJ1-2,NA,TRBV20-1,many,CSATSRVGYTF,TGCAGTGCTACGTCCAGGGTCGGCTACACCTTC
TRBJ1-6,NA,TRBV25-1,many,CASSASSYNSPLHF,TGTGCCAGCAGTGCGAGCTCCTATAATTCACCCCTCCACTTT
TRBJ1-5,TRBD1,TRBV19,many,CASSMDRGDQPQHF,TGTGCCAGTAGTATGGACAGGGGTGATCAGCCCCAGCATTTT
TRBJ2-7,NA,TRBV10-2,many,CASRDSYEQYF,TGCGCCAGCAGAGACAGCTACGAGCAGTACTTC
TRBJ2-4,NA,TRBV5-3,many,CARSLLGAPAKNIQYF,TGTGCCAGAAGCTTGTTGGGGGCGCCGGCCAAAAACATTCAGTACTTC
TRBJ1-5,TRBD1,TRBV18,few,CASSQKTGADQPQHF,TGTGCCAGCTCACAGAAAACAGGGGCGGATCAGCCCCAGCATTTT
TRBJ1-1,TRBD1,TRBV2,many,CASSLTGGTEAFF,TGTGCCAGCAGTTTGACAGGGGGCACTGAAGCTTTCTTT
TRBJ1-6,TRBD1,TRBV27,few,CASSFRGRGGSYNSPLHF,TGTGCCAGCAGTTTCAGGGGGCGCGGAGGCTCCTATAATTCACCCCTCCACTTT
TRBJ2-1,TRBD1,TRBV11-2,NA,CASSPRSGTGAYNEQFF,TGTGCCAGCAGCCCCCGGTCCGGGACAGGAGCCTACAATGAGCAGTTCTTC
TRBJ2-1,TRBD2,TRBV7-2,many,CASSFSSGSSYNEQFF,TGTGCCAGCAGCTTCTCTAGCGGGAGCTCCTACAATGAGCAGTTCTTC
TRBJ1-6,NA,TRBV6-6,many,CASSNGQTGSPLHF,TGTGCCAGCAGTAATGGACAGACGGGTTCACCCCTCCACTTT
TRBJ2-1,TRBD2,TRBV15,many,CATSTPGLAYNEQFF,TGTGCCACCAGTACCCCGGGACTAGCTTACAATGAGCAGTTCTTC
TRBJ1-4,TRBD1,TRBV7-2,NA,CASSLRGLGEKLFF,TGTGCCAGCAGCTTAAGGGGGCTCGGGGAAAAACTGTTTTTT
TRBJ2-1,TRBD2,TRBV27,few,CASSFPSPLAGIYNEQFF,TGTGCCAGCAGTTTCCCCTCCCCGCTAGCGGGTATCTACAATGAGCAGTTCTTC
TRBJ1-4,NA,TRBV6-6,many,CASSYAGWRGEKLFF,TGTGCCAGCAGTTACGCCGGGTGGAGAGGTGAAAAACTGTTTTTT
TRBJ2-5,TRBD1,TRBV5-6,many,CASSPTSGGQETQYF,TGTGCCAGCAGCCCCACATCAGGGGGCCAAGAGACCCAGTACTTC
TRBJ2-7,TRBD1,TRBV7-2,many,CASSPIRDRIMYEQYF,TGTGCCAGCAGCCCAATCCGGGACAGAATTATGTACGAGCAGTACTTC
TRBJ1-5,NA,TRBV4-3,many,CASSDEVGFQPQHF,TGCGCCAGCAGCGACGAAGTGGGCTTTCAGCCCCAGCATTTT
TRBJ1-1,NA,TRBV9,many,CASSVHPGTEAFF,TGTGCCAGCAGCGTCCACCCCGGGACAGAAGCTTTCTTT